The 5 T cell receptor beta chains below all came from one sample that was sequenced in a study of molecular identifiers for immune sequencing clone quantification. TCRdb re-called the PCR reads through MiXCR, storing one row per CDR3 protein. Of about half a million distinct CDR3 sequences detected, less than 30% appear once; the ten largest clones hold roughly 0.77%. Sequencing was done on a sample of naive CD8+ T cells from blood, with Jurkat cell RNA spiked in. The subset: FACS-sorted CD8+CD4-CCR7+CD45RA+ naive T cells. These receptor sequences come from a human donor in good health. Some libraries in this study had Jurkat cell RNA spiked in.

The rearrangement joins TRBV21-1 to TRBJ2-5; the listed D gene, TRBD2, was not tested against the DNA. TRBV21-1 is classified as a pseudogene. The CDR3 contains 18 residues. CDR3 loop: CASSKGTSAGRAQETQYF. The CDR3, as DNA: TGTGCCAGCAGCAAAGGGACTAGCGCAGGGCGCGCCCAAGAGACCCAGTACTTC.

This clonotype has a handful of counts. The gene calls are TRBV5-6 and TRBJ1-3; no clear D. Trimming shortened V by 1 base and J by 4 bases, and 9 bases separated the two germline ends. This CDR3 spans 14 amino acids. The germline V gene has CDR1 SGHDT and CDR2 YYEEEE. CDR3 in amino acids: CASSLFGSGNTIYF. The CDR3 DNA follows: TGTGCCAGCAGCTTGTTCGGTTCAGGAAACACCATATATTTT.

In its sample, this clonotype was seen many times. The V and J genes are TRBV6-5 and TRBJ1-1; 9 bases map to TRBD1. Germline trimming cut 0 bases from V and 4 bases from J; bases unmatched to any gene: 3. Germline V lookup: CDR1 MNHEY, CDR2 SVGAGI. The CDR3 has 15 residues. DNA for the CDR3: TGTGCCAGCAGTTACTCGGACAGGGGTTTCACTGAAGCTTTCTTT. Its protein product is CASSYSDRGFTEAFF.

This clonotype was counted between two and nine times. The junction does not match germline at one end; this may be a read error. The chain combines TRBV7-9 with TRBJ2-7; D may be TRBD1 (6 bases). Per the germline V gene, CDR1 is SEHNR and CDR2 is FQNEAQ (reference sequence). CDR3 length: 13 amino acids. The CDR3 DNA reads TGTGCCGGCAGCAACAGGGCCTCCTACGAGCAGTACTTC. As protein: CAGSNRASYEQYF.

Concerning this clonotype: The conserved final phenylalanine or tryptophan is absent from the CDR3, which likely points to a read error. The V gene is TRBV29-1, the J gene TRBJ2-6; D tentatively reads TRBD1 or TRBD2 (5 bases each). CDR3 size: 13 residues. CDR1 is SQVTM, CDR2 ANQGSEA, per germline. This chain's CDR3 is CSVAGSGANALTL. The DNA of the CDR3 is TGCAGCGTTGCAGGGTCCGGGGCCAACGCCCTGACTCTC.